This T cell receptor (beta chain) was sequenced for a study of cytomegalovirus exposure and HLA in healthy donors. Both 60 Vbeta primers and 13 Jbeta primers went into the PCR. Only in-frame clones appear in the TCRdb table, and some are missing; sequencing was by immunoSEQ multiplex PCR. Among about 57,000 clones listed, about four fifths were seen once. Broader study findings: Associated with HLA alleles at 0.05 false discovery rate in a later analysis were 16,951 TCR beta sequences. For TCR beta chains, V- and J-gene trimming was later linked to a missense DCLRE1C variant.

Germline values: CDR1 GTSNPN, CDR2 SVGIG (reference sequence). Trimming removed 1 base at V and 3 bases at J, with 11 bases between. This CDR3 has 14 amino acids. Concerning this clone: What it recognizes is unknown. The same CDR3 also results from other DNA sequences found in this sample.

The sample comprised PBMCs. The TCR originated in a man younger than 45 in good health and CMV-seropositive. The rearrangement joins TRBV30 to TRBJ2-3; no clear D. This CDR3 reads CAWSESFVTDTQYF. The CDR3 nucleotides read TGTGCCTGGAGTGAATCCTTTGTGACAGATACGCAGTATTTT.